The 13 T cell receptor beta chains presented below share a single source sample, sequenced in a study of blood T cell repertoires in COVID-19. The data were produced by immunoSEQ multiplex PCR, yet TCRdb's version contains in-frame clones alone and is incomplete. The data show approximately 100,000 clones, with 85% to 90% seen just once and 4% to 5% held by the top ten. Specimen: peripheral blood. These receptors all stem from a human donor with COVID-19, enrolled during active disease. The donor label of this sample is uncertain.

The chain joins TRBV5-1 to TRBJ1-1, with D possibly being TRBD1 (5 bases). CDR1 is SGHRS, CDR2 YFSETQ, per germline. This CDR3 comprises 12 residues. V dropped 9 bases and J dropped 0 bases, with 9 bases sitting between them. CDR3 protein: CATSGLNTEAFF. CDR3 DNA: TGCGCCACCTCAGGGTTGAACACTGAAGCTTTCTTT.

The chain has TRBV14 and TRBJ2-5, with D uncertain. This CDR3 comprises 11 residues. The germline CDR1 and CDR2 sequences are SGHDN and FVKESK. Trimming cost V 3 bases and J 7 bases, with 6 bases left between them. The CDR3: CASSHALTQYF. The CDR3 coding sequence is TGTGCCAGCAGCCACGCGCTGACCCAGTACTTC.

The chain combines TRBV7-3 with TRBJ2-2, with 13 bases identical to TRBD2. The CDR3 contains 18 residues. Germline CDR1 SGHTA, CDR2 FQGTGA. The junction had 6 bases not matched to a gene; V was cut back by 5 bases and J by 0 bases. The CDR3 DNA reads as TGTGCCAGCAGCCCCCGGACTAGCGGGAGTGCGAACACCGGGGAGCTGTTTTTT. Translating it yields CASSPRTSGSANTGELFF.

The V call is TRBV12-3 or TRBV12-4, the J call TRBJ1-2, with D unclear. V was trimmed by 5 bases and J by 7 bases, leaving 11 bases between them. The CDR3 spans 12 residues. The chain's CDR3 is CASSPYYSGYTF. The CDR3 DNA sequence: TGTGCCAGCAGTCCGTACTATTCTGGCTACACCTTC.

This clone was recorded once. The CDR3 DNA follows: TGCAGCGTCCAGATAGCGGGAGACGGCGAGCAGTACTTC. This codes for CSVQIAGDGEQYF. The chain links TRBV29-1 to TRBJ2-7; 9 positions match TRBD2. Germline V lookup: CDR1 SQVTM, CDR2 ANQGSEA. V lost 6 bases and J lost 6; bases outside the gene matches: 9. CDR3 length: 13 residues.

The V call is TRBV4-2, the J call TRBJ2-3; TRBD2 matches 12 bases. Germline V gene data show CDR1 as LGHNA and CDR2 as YNFKEQ. Unmatched junction bases numbered 7, after V lost 6 bases and J lost 6 bases. The CDR3 is 15 amino acids. This CDR3 reads CASRPTSGGLDTQYF. CDR3 sequence (DNA): TGTGCCAGCAGACCGACTAGCGGGGGCCTCGATACGCAGTATTTT.

J is TRBJ2-5 and V is TRBV3-1 (or the pseudogene TRBV3-2); D gene uncertain. V was pared by 3 bases and J by 2 bases, with 4 bases between. Germline V CDR1 and CDR2: LGHDT, YNNKEL (reference sequence). The CDR3 loop spans 12 amino acids. CDR3 sequence reads: CASSQSQETQYF. In DNA form, the CDR3 reads TGTGCCAGCAGCCAGAGTCAAGAGACCCAGTACTTC.

This chain uses TRBV6-5 with TRBJ1-1; 12 positions match TRBD1. Trimming removed 8 bases from V and 4 bases from J; junction bases left unmatched: 8. CDR1 is MNHEY, CDR2 SVGAGI, per germline. This CDR3 is built from 15 residues. Here the CDR3 reads CASGTGGFSGTEAFF. CDR3 DNA sequence: TGTGCCAGCGGGACAGGGGGCTTTAGTGGCACTGAAGCTTTCTTT.

This chain joins TRBV5-1 and TRBJ1-1; weak D call: TRBD1 (5 bases). V was clipped by 3 bases and J by 3 bases, with 18 bases between them. CDR1 is SGHRS and CDR2 is YFSETQ in the germline V gene. This CDR3 comprises 16 residues. In DNA form, the CDR3 reads TGCGCCAGCAGCTCTAAAGCGGGGGTTGGTGACACTGAAGCTTTCTTT. This codes for CASSSKAGVGDTEAFF.

About this clone itself: Sequence at one end of the junction differs from germline and may be a read error. This rearrangement joins TRBV19 to TRBJ2-7, with TRBD1 as a possible D gene (5 bases). CDR1 is LNHDA and CDR2 is SQIVND in the germline V gene (reference sequence). CDR3 length equals 13 residues. Written as DNA, the CDR3 is TGTGCCAGTAGTATTAATGGTCAGGGATCGTTCCGGTTC. This sequence encodes CASSINGQGSFRF.

The chain has TRBV5-1 and TRBJ1-3; D gene ambiguous. This CDR3 has 13 amino acids. Between the trimmed V and J ends, which lost 2 bases and 8 bases, there was a span of 11 bases. Germline V lookup: CDR1 SGHRS, CDR2 YFSETQ. The CDR3 region is CASSLNREDTIYF. The CDR3 DNA sequence: TGCGCCAGCAGCTTAAATAGGGAGGACACCATATATTTT. Full variable domain (missing parts from reference TRBV5-1 and TRBJ1-3): KAGVTQTPRYLIKTRGQQVTLSCSPISGHRSVSWYQQTPGQGLQFLFEYFSETQRNKGNFPGRFSGRQFSNSRSEMNVSTLELGDSALYLCASSLNREDTIYFGEGSWLTVV.

The chain joins TRBV7-9 to TRBJ2-5, with TRBD2 identical over 14 bases. Trimming removed 5 bases from V and 1 base from J; junction bases left unmatched: 9. Germline V CDR1 and CDR2: SEHNR, FQNEAQ (reference sequence). The CDR3 totals 18 residues. Written as DNA, the CDR3 is TGTGCCAGCAGCCTAGGACTAGCGGGGGGCCTAGTCCAAGAGACCCAGTACTTC. It encodes CASSLGLAGGLVQETQYF. Supplemented by reference TRBV7-9 and TRBJ2-5, the full variable domain reads DTGVSQNPRHKITKRGQNVTFRCDPISEHNRLYWYRQTLGQGPEFLTYFQNEAQLEKSRLLSDRFSAERPKGSFSTLEIQRTEQGDSAMYLCASSLGLAGGLVQETQYFGPGTRLLVL.

The chain joins TRBV5-1 to TRBJ2-7, with 10 bases lining up with TRBD1. CDR1 and CDR2 (germline): SGHRS, YFSETQ. This CDR3 has 16 residues. The V gene end was trimmed by 4 bases and the J gene end by 2 bases; junction bases not matched to a gene: 9. This CDR3 is CASSPKSGTGAYEQYF. The CDR3 nucleotides are TGCGCCAGCAGCCCAAAGTCCGGGACAGGGGCCTACGAGCAGTACTTC.